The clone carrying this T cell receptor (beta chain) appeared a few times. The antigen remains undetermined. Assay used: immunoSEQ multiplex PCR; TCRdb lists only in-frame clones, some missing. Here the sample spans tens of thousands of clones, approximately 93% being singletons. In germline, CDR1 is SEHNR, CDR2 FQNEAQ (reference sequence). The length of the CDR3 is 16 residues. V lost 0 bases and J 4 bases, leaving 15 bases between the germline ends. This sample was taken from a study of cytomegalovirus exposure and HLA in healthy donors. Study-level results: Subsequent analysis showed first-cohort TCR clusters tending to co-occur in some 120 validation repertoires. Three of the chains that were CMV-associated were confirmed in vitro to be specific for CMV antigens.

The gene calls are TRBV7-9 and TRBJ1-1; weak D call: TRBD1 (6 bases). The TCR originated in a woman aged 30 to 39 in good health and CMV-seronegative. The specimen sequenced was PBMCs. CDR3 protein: CASSLARQARGTEAFF. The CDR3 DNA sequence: TGTGCCAGCAGCTTAGCGCGTCAGGCCAGGGGCACTGAAGCTTTCTTT.